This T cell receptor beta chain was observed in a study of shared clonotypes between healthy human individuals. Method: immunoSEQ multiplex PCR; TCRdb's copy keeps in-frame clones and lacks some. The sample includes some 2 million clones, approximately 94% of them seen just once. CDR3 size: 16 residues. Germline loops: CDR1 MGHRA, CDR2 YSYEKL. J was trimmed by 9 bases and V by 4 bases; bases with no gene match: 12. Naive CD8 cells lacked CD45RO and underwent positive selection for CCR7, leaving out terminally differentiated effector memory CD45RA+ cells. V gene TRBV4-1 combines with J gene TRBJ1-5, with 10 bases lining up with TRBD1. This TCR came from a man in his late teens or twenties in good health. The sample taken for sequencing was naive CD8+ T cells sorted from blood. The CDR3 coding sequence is TGCGCCAGCAGCCCCGCCGGGACAGGGGAGGAACGGCCCCAGCATTTT. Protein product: CASSPAGTGEERPQHF.